Each of the 10 T cell receptor beta chains below was sequenced from the same sample in a study of blood T cell repertoires in COVID-19. TCRdb keeps only in-frame clones here, not all; method: immunoSEQ multiplex PCR. The data show around 39,000 clones, about 80% seen once. Material: peripheral blood. The source is a woman in her seventies with acute or convalescent COVID-19.

The count of this clone is one. The chain carries TRBV6-4 and TRBJ2-3; TRBD2 aligns across 9 bases. V shed 5 bases, J shed 2 bases, and the junction held 5 bases outside the gene matches. The CDR3 consists of 15 residues. Per the germline V gene, CDR1 is MRHNA and CDR2 is SNTAGT. The CDR3 sequence: CASSPLAGPTDTQYF. CDR3 DNA: TGTGCCAGCAGTCCCCTAGCGGGACCCACAGATACGCAGTATTTT.

The chain links TRBV16 to TRBJ1-1, with a possible D match to TRBD1 (5 bases). Germline lookup yields CDR1 KGHSY and CDR2 FQNENV. This CDR3 comprises 15 residues. V dropped 5 bases and J dropped 5 bases, with 18 bases sitting between them. CDR3 sequence (DNA): TGTGCCAGCAGCTACCAGGGAACCCTTTCTACTGAAGCTTTCTTT. It specifies CASSYQGTLSTEAFF. The whole variable domain, filled in from reference TRBV16 and TRBJ1-1, reads GEEVAQTPKHLVRGEGQKAKLYCAPIKGHSYVFWYQQVLKNEFKFLISFQNENVFDETGMPKERFSAKCLPNSPCSLEIQATKLEDSAVYFCASSYQGTLSTEAFFGQGTRLTVV.

The V and J genes are TRBV10-3 and TRBJ1-4; 9 nucleotides line up with TRBD1. The V and J ends lost 3 bases and 7 bases, in that order; junction bases with no gene match: 6. In germline, CDR1 is ENHRY, CDR2 SYGVKD. The CDR3 has 15 residues. The CDR3 region has the DNA TGTGCCATCAGTGAACTGGACAGGGGATTTGAAAAACTGTTTTTT. Protein product: CAISELDRGFEKLFF.

This clone came up once. CDR3 in DNA: TGTGCCAGCAGCTTGGCTGCCTCCAGGCCGAACACTGAAGCTTTCTTT. Translated, it gives CASSLAASRPNTEAFF. The V gene is TRBV5-8, the J gene TRBJ1-1; the D is unclear. The germline V gene has CDR1 SGHTS and CDR2 YDEGEE. The V gene lost 0 bases and the J gene lost 1 base, with 13 bases spanning the gap. The CDR3 contains 16 residues.

The V and J genes are TRBV7-9 and TRBJ1-2; TRBD1 agrees at 10 bases. The V segment lost 1 base and the J segment 4 bases; nucleotides outside the gene matches: 0. Germline assignment: CDR1 SEHNR and CDR2 FQNEAQ (reference sequence). CDR3 size: 14 residues. In DNA form, the CDR3 reads TGTGCCAGCAGCTTAGGGGACAGGGGCTATGGCTACACCTTC. Protein sequence: CASSLGDRGYGYTF.

The V call is TRBV24-1, the J call TRBJ2-5, with TRBD2 matching 10 bases. CDR3 length: 17 residues. Germline CDR1 KGHDR, CDR2 SFDVKD. The junction had 10 bases not matched to a gene; V was cut back by 3 bases and J by 4 bases. CDR3 nucleotide sequence: TGTGCCACCAGTGATGCATTAGCGGGAGGAGGAGGAGAGACCCAGTACTTC. Translating it yields CATSDALAGGGGETQYF.

V usage is TRBV2 and J usage is TRBJ2-7; 7 nucleotides align to TRBD2. This CDR3 has 13 amino acids. V gave up 7 bases and J gave up 0 bases; unmatched junction bases: 3. From germline, CDR1 is SNHLY and CDR2 FYNNEI. In DNA, the CDR3 is TGTGCCAGCAAGGCTAGCGGCTCCTACGAGCAGTACTTC. Residues: CASKASGSYEQYF.

V usage is TRBV6-5 and J usage is TRBJ2-7, with 9 bases matching TRBD2. Germline CDR1 is MNHEY and CDR2 is SVGAGI. CDR3 length equals 13 residues. Losses at the gene ends were 6 bases for V and 2 bases for J; bases not matched to a gene: 2. CDR3 sequence (DNA): TGTGCCAGCAGCCTAGCGGGGACCTACGAGCAGTACTTC. Translated, it gives CASSLAGTYEQYF.

This chain connects TRBV5-1 to TRBJ2-5; weak D call: TRBD1 (6 bases). CDR1 and CDR2 (germline): SGHRS, YFSETQ. V was trimmed by 4 bases and J by 5 bases, leaving 21 bases between them. The CDR3 sequence is 16 residues long. The DNA of the CDR3 is TGCGCCAGCAGCCCCCCTGGACAGTCTTCTAGGGAGACCCAGTACTTC. This translates into CASSPPGQSSRETQYF.

The genes are TRBV5-1 and TRBJ2-1, with 11 bases aligning to TRBD2. Per the germline V gene, CDR1 is SGHRS and CDR2 is YFSETQ. This CDR3 is 15 amino acids long. V shed 3 bases and J 6 bases; nucleotides not matched to a gene: 5. The CDR3 reads CASSWLAGGVNEQFF. In DNA, the CDR3 is TGCGCCAGCAGCTGGTTAGCGGGAGGGGTCAATGAGCAGTTCTTC. The full variable domain, in which reference TRBV5-1 and TRBJ2-1 provide the parts outside the CDR3, is KAGVTQTPRYLIKTRGQQVTLSCSPISGHRSVSWYQQTPGQGLQFLFEYFSETQRNKGNFPGRFSGRQFSNSRSEMNVSTLELGDSALYLCASSWLAGGVNEQFFGPGTRLTVL.